This T cell receptor (beta chain) was sequenced for a study of blood T cells in healthy people across ages. Study-wide results and limits: Diversity of TCR beta per million T cells declined in a roughly linear way with age.

Using a J-beta primer mix together with a sample-barcoded 5' primer, a second PCR was run for roughly 6 to 11 cycles. TCRdb reprocessed the 5' RACE reads with MiXCR, giving one entry per CDR3 protein. The sample has about 1.6 million distinct CDR3 sequences; about 31% are singletons. The study drew donors from healthy Caucasian individuals in Russia aged roughly 6 to 90. This clonotype appeared many times. What it recognizes is unknown. J gave up 4 bases and V 7 bases, and 6 bases lay outside the gene matches. The germline V gene encodes CDR1 SGHRS and CDR2 YFSETQ. The CDR3 consists of 14 residues. Source material: blood. The chain employs TRBV5-1 and TRBJ2-7; 12 nucleotides agree with TRBD1. This clonotype originated in a woman aged 25 to 39 in good health. The CDR3 bases are TGCGCCAGCGGGCCGGGACAGGGGGCTTACGAGCAGTACTTC. It encodes CASGPGQGAYEQYF.